This TCR beta chain was sequenced in a study of blood T cell repertoires in COVID-19. Germline V CDR1 and CDR2: ENHRY, SYGVKD. The V end lost 0 bases, the J end lost 12 bases, and 9 bases lay between the germline ends. The CDR3 length is 12 residues. This table comes from immunoSEQ multiplex PCR, and its TCRdb copy is limited to in-frame clones, with some not included. The sample carries about 220,000 clones, around four fifths recorded once. This clonotype was obtained from a woman aged 60 to 75 who had recovered from COVID-19. The rearrangement uses TRBV10-3 and TRBJ2-4; D uncertain. The sequenced sample was peripheral blood. CDR3 amino acids: CAISESMATQYF. Here the CDR3 DNA reads TGTGCCATCAGTGAGTCGATGGCAACTCAGTACTTC.